The sequence of this TCR beta chain was determined in a study of cytomegalovirus exposure and HLA in healthy donors. With respect to this clone: What it binds is unknown.

The CDR3 contains 11 residues. Germline CDR1 reads DFQATT; CDR2 reads SNEGSKA (reference sequence). V was clipped by 8 bases and J by 3 bases; unmatched bases: 2. General study points: What a later analysis showed was that several of the most significant clusters appeared linked to common viral pathogens.

The PCR ran on 60 Vbeta and 13 Jbeta primers. Only in-frame clones appear in the TCRdb table, and some are missing; sequencing was by immunoSEQ multiplex PCR. The table has about 96,000 clones, approximately 72% seen once. All the people who gave samples were healthy bone marrow donors. The sequencing input was PBMCs. The source of this sequence is a female donor in good health and CMV-seropositive. The chain uses TRBV20-1 and TRBJ2-3; TRBD1 matches at 7 bases. CDR3 nucleotide sequence: TGCAGTCTACAGGGGACAGATACGCAGTATTTT. Translating it yields CSLQGTDTQYF.